The present entry profiles one T cell receptor beta chain with its context. Its antigen is not known. Individually, cDNA molecules had unique molecular identifiers attached to them. TCRdb reprocessed the 5' RACE reads via MiXCR and lists one record per CDR3 protein. The table has nearly 95,000 distinct CDR3 sequences, 16% seen once. The data stem from a study of early T cells in non-severe SARS-CoV-2 infection. About the research overall: Sequencing of bulk RNA from unsorted whole blood was done, without chain pairing. Notes on the study in general: A preference for anti-spike CD8 responses marked VDJdb matching, which missed private and CD4 specificities.

CDR3 length: 15 amino acids. V lost 1 base, J lost 3 bases, and 6 bases stayed unmatched. CDR1 is LGHNA, CDR2 YSLEER, per germline. The genes are TRBV4-3 and TRBJ2-7; 7 positions agree with TRBD2. The TCR comes from an adult who was a healthcare worker with PCR-confirmed SARS-CoV-2 infection or an uninfected control (not recorded which). The sample consisted of whole blood, taken at baseline. The CDR3 nucleotides are TGCGCCAGCAGCCAAGCGGCTAGCGGCCGCTACGAGCAGTACTTC. This encodes CASSQAASGRYEQYF.